This T cell receptor (beta chain) was identified during a study of cytomegalovirus exposure and HLA in healthy donors. As for the study in general: The same platform was used for the 130 or so validation repertoires as for the roughly 730 first-cohort repertoires, as reported in a later analysis.

Turning to this clone: What it recognizes is unknown.

Assay used: immunoSEQ multiplex PCR; TCRdb lists only in-frame clones, some missing. The data show roughly 120,000 clones, about 84% seen once. Overall study results and limits: Investigators reported approximately 170 TCR beta chains as tied to cytomegalovirus. Reports described diagnosis of cytomegalovirus status by the classifier as highly specific and sensitive.

The receptor was isolated from a man younger than 30 in good health and CMV-seronegative. The source material was PBMCs.

In nucleotides, the CDR3 is TGTGCCAGCAGCTTGGGGACAGGGAGTTTTTACGAGCAGTACTTC. It codes for CASSLGTGSFYEQYF. The rearrangement links TRBV5-8 to TRBJ2-7, with 8 bases aligning to TRBD1. The V and J ends lost 0 bases and 4 bases, in that order; junction bases with no gene match: 6. Germline CDR1 SGHTS, CDR2 YDEGEE. This CDR3 region has 15 residues.